The TCR beta chain described here comes from a study of blood T cells in healthy people across ages. For the second PCR, which ran for roughly 6 to 12 cycles, a sample-barcoded 5' primer and a J-beta primer mix were used. MiXCR, applied by TCRdb to the 5' RACE reads, yields one record per CDR3 protein. Here the sample spans roughly 2 million distinct CDR3 sequences, roughly 52% being singletons. From germline, CDR1 is LGHNA and CDR2 YSLEER. The CDR3 is made up of 16 amino acids. Broader study findings: Estimates drawn from one million T cells were deemed to understate diversity.

A remark on this clonotype: What it binds is not known. One end of the junction fails to match germline, which may point to a read error.

V gene TRBV4-3 combines with J gene TRBJ2-6, with a possible D match to TRBD1 (5 bases). The sequence came from a woman in her forties in good health. Sequences were obtained from blood. CDR3 protein: CASSQDGRAGANVQTF. Here the CDR3 DNA reads TGCGCCAGCAGCCAAGACGGTCGGGCTGGGGCCAACGTCCAGACTTTC.